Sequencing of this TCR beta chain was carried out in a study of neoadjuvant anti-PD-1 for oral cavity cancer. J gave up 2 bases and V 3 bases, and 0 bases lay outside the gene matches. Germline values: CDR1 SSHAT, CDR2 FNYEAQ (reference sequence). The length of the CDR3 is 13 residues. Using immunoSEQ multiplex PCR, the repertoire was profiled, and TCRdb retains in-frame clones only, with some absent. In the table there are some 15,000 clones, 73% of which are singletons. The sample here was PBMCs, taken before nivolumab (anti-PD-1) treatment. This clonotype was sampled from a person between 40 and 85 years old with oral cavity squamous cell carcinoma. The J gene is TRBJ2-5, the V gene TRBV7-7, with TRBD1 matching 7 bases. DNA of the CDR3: TGTGCCAGCAGCTTGGACAGGCAAGAGACCCAGTACTTC. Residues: CASSLDRQETQYF. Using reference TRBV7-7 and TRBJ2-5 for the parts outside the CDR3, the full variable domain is GAGVSQSPRYKVTKRGQDVTLRCDPISSHATLYWYQQALGQGPEFLTYFNYEAQPDKSGLPSDRFSAERPEGSISTLTIQRTEQRDSAMYRCASSLDRQETQYFGPGTRLLVL.